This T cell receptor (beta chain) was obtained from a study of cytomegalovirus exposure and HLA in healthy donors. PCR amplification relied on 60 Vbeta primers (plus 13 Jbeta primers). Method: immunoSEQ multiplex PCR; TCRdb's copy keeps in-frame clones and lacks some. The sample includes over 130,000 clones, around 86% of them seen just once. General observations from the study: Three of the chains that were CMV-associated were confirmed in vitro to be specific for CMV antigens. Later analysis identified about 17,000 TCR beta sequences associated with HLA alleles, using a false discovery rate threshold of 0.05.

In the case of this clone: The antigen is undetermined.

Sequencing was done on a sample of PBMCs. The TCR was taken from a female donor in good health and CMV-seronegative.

CDR3 in amino acids: CASSQVEQAADTQYF. Written as DNA, the CDR3 is TGCGCCAGCAGCCAAGTCGAACAGGCGGCAGATACGCAGTATTTT. The chain uses TRBV4-1 and TRBJ2-3; D is perhaps TRBD1 (5 bases). V was shortened by 1 base and J by 4 bases, with 12 bases between the two germline ends. This CDR3 spans 15 amino acids. Germline values: CDR1 MGHRA, CDR2 YSYEKL.